A single sample is the source of the 27 T cell receptor beta chains below, sequenced in a study of PD-L1 blockade in urothelial cancer. Noted time point: peripheral blood 6 weeks after treatment start. The method was immunoSEQ multiplex PCR; TCRdb's version includes in-frame clones alone and lacks a portion of them. The sample includes about 43,000 clones, 83% of them seen just once. The source material was PBMCs, sampled around atezolizumab (anti-PD-L1) treatment. These receptor sequences come from a man between 60 and 70 years old with urothelial cancer.

The chain is built from TRBV5-1 and TRBJ2-3; 7 bases match TRBD2. Trimming took 1 base from V and 0 from J; bases not matched to a gene: 8. Germline V gene data show CDR1 as SGHRS and CDR2 as YFSETQ. The CDR3 is 17 amino acids. The CDR3 protein is CASSLYWPRGSTDTQYF. The CDR3 DNA reads as TGCGCCAGCAGCTTGTATTGGCCGCGGGGGAGCACAGATACGCAGTATTTT.

This rearrangement joins TRBV21-1 to TRBJ2-2; the table's D gene call, TRBD2, was not cross checked with the DNA. TRBV21-1 is termed a pseudogene. The CDR3 runs 14 residues. Here the CDR3 reads CASSTEGGTGELFF. The CDR3 DNA sequence: TGTGCCAGCAGCACCGAAGGAGGCACCGGGGAGCTGTTTTTT.

V usage is TRBV28 and J usage is TRBJ2-7, with D tentatively TRBD2 (5 bases). The CDR3 is 13 residues long. Germline V lookup: CDR1 MDHEN, CDR2 SYDVKM. The V end was cut by 3 bases, the J end by 6 bases, with 12 bases between. The CDR3 DNA reads as TGTGCCAGCAGTTTTCGGGGAATGGGCGAGCAGTACTTC. This codes for CASSFRGMGEQYF.

This chain links TRBV6-6 with TRBJ2-1, with 11 bases lining up with TRBD1. Per germline, CDR1 MNHNY and CDR2 SVGAGI (reference sequence). There are 15 residues in the CDR3. V lost 5 bases, J lost 6 bases, and 6 bases stayed unmatched. The CDR3 protein is CASSDGTGGSNEQFF. The CDR3 coding sequence is TGTGCCAGCAGTGACGGGACAGGGGGGTCCAATGAGCAGTTCTTC.

The chain has TRBV11-2 and TRBJ2-2; D is possibly TRBD2 (6 bases). Germline CDR1 is SGHAT and CDR2 is FQNNGV. Trimming cost V 3 bases and J 0 bases, with 17 bases left between them. There are 18 residues in the CDR3. CDR3 amino acids: CASSLVVSSGSNTGELFF. CDR3 coding DNA: TGTGCCAGCAGCTTGGTAGTGAGCAGCGGGTCGAACACCGGGGAGCTGTTTTTT.

The V and J genes are TRBV28 and TRBJ1-4, with unresolved D. The CDR3 spans 13 residues. The V end was cut by 4 bases, the J end by 7 bases, with 10 bases between. Germline CDR1 reads MDHEN; CDR2 reads SYDVKM. CDR3 amino acids: CASSSLWSEKLFF. DNA of the CDR3: TGTGCCAGCAGTTCCCTGTGGAGTGAAAAACTGTTTTTT. Looking up the rest from reference TRBV28 and TRBJ1-4 gives the full variable domain: DVKVTQSSRYLVKRTGEKVFLECVQDMDHENMFWYRQDPGLGLRLIYFSYDVKMKEKGDIPEGYSVSREKKERFSLILESASTNQTSMYLCASSSLWSEKLFFGSGTQLSVL.

The chain employs TRBV6-1 and TRBJ2-7, with TRBD2 identical over 11 bases. The CDR3 totals 14 residues. The germline V gene has CDR1 MNHNS and CDR2 SASEGT. V gave up 8 bases and J gave up 7 bases; unmatched junction bases: 10. The CDR3, as DNA: TGTGCCAGCGATAGCGGGGGGGCGGTGCGGGAGCAGTACTTC. Translation gives CASDSGGAVREQYF.

The V gene is TRBV11-2, the J gene TRBJ1-1; 8 nucleotides align to TRBD1. The CDR3 extends over 17 amino acids. V lost 5 bases to trimming and J lost 5 bases; unmatched junction nucleotides: 16. CDR1 is SGHAT, CDR2 FQNNGV, per germline. The CDR3 DNA reads as TGTGCCAGCAGCCGCCTCCCGGGACAGGTAGTGGCGACTGAAGCTTTCTTT. Protein product: CASSRLPGQVVATEAFF.

This chain links TRBV6-4 with TRBJ2-1, with 7 bases matching TRBD2. This CDR3 spans 18 amino acids. The germline V gene encodes CDR1 MRHNA and CDR2 SNTAGT. The V segment lost 0 bases and the J segment 9 bases; nucleotides outside the gene matches: 17. The CDR3 sequence: CASSDSRSPILGGTEQFF. The CDR3 bases are TGTGCCAGCAGTGACTCGAGATCCCCCATCTTGGGGGGGACTGAGCAGTTCTTC.

The table lists this clone with a few counts. The chain has TRBV7-2 and TRBJ2-7; 12 bases are shared with TRBD2. There are 16 residues in the CDR3. Germline assignment: CDR1 SGHTA and CDR2 FQGNSA. After removal of 1 base from V and 6 bases from J, the junction contained 7 bases not matched to a gene. CDR3: CASSLVPSGGALEQYF. CDR3 sequence (DNA): TGTGCCAGCAGCTTAGTACCTAGCGGGGGGGCTCTCGAGCAGTACTTC.

The chain recombines TRBV25-1 with TRBJ1-2; D gene unclear. The germline gives CDR1 MGHDK, CDR2 SYGVNS. The CDR3 is made up of 17 amino acids. The V gene lost 3 bases and the J gene lost 5 bases, with 22 bases spanning the gap. CDR3 nucleotide sequence: TGTGCCAGCAGTGACCCCGTAGAGGATGGGTACGGATATGGCTACACCTTC. This sequence encodes CASSDPVEDGYGYGYTF.

The rearrangement uses TRBV29-1 and TRBJ1-4, with 10 bases identical to TRBD1. The CDR3 extends over 16 amino acids. Germline-derived CDR1 and CDR2 are SQVTM and ANQGSEA. Germline trimming cut 3 bases from V and 10 bases from J; bases unmatched to any gene: 14. CDR3 in DNA: TGCAGCGTTGACGGTTCGTCGGGACAGGGGATCGGAAAACTGTTTTTT. This encodes CSVDGSSGQGIGKLFF.

The CDR3 bases are TGTGCCAGCAGTAAAACAGGGGACGGGGAGACCCAGTACTTC. Protein sequence: CASSKTGDGETQYF. This chain links TRBV28 with TRBJ2-5, with 7 bases lining up with TRBD1. CDR1 is MDHEN and CDR2 is SYDVKM in the germline V gene. This CDR3 spans 14 amino acids. Trimming at V came to 5 bases and at J to 5 bases, leaving 8 bases not matched to a gene.

The V gene is TRBV19, the J gene TRBJ1-1; TRBD1 might be the D (6 bases). Germline CDR1 LNHDA, CDR2 SQIVND (reference sequence). CDR3 length: 14 amino acids. Between the trimmed V and J ends, which lost 1 base and 8 bases, there was a span of 14 bases. The CDR3 DNA reads TGTGCCAGTAGTATAGGGACAGCCACTCTAGAAGCTTTCTTT. The encoded protein is CASSIGTATLEAFF.

The chain recombines TRBV28 with TRBJ1-3, with D hard to call. V dropped 8 bases and J dropped 0 bases, with 17 bases sitting between them. The CDR3 runs 16 residues. CDR1 and CDR2 from the germline V gene are MDHEN and SYDVKM. CDR3: CASGSGETRSGNTIYF. The CDR3, as DNA: TGTGCCAGCGGCTCCGGCGAGACACGCTCTGGAAACACCATATATTTT.

V usage is TRBV5-1 and J usage is TRBJ2-7, with D perhaps TRBD1 (6 bases). CDR1 and CDR2 from the germline V gene are SGHRS and YFSETQ. CDR3 length equals 14 residues. Trimming removed 0 bases at V and 7 bases at J, with 14 bases between. CDR3 nucleotides: TGCGCCAGCAGCTTGGGGGGGCCAGGTGATGAGCAGTACTTC. Residues: CASSLGGPGDEQYF.

This clone is a singleton in its sample. The CDR3 region has the DNA TGTGCCAGCAGAGACACTAGCGGAGGCTCCTACAATGAGCAGTTCTTC. The encoded protein is CASRDTSGGSYNEQFF. The rearrangement joins TRBV6-6 to TRBJ2-1; 8 bases map to TRBD2. The V and J ends lost 6 bases and 0 bases, in that order; junction bases with no gene match: 7. The germline CDR1 and CDR2 sequences are MNHNY and SVGAGI (reference sequence). This CDR3 is 16 amino acids long.

This rearrangement joins TRBV5-1 to TRBJ2-7; the D gene is possibly TRBD1 (6 bases). The length of the CDR3 is 12 residues. Germline V CDR1 and CDR2: SGHRS, YFSETQ. V was cut by 0 bases and J by 10 bases, with 11 bases left in between. The CDR3 loop reads CASSLEGGEQYF. CDR3 in DNA: TGCGCCAGCAGCTTGGAAGGGGGAGAACAGTACTTC.

This rearrangement joins TRBV28 to TRBJ1-6, with D perhaps TRBD1 (6 bases). Trimming left V 6 bases short and J 14 bases short, with 20 bases between. The CDR3 is 14 residues long. CDR1 is MDHEN, CDR2 SYDVKM, per germline. The CDR3 region is CASREDSALWALHF. CDR3 bases: TGTGCCAGCAGGGAGGACAGCGCCCTTTGGGCCCTCCACTTT. Filled out from reference TRBV28 and TRBJ1-6, the complete variable domain reads DVKVTQSSRYLVKRTGEKVFLECVQDMDHENMFWYRQDPGLGLRLIYFSYDVKMKEKGDIPEGYSVSREKKERFSLILESASTNQTSMYLCASREDSALWALHFGNGTRLTVT.

V and J are TRBV4-1 and TRBJ1-1; 9 nucleotides match TRBD1. The CDR3 is made up of 14 amino acids. The V gene's germline CDR1 is MGHRA and CDR2 YSYEKL. J was trimmed by 4 bases and V by 8 bases; bases with no gene match: 8. This CDR3 is CASGVEDRGTEAFF. CDR3 DNA: TGCGCCAGCGGGGTGGAGGACAGGGGCACTGAAGCTTTCTTT.

The chain is built from TRBV18 and TRBJ1-4; TRBD1 matches 9 bases. Germline values: CDR1 KGHSH, CDR2 LQKENI. Germline trimming cut 4 bases from V and 8 bases from J; bases unmatched to any gene: 8. This CDR3 region has 15 residues. CDR3: CASSRLQGANEKLFF. The CDR3 region has the DNA TGTGCCAGCTCACGGTTACAGGGGGCAAACGAAAAACTGTTTTTT.

In its sample, this clone was seen once. The rearrangement links TRBV10-1 to TRBJ2-3; no clear D. The V gene's germline CDR1 is WNHNN and CDR2 SYGVQD (reference sequence). The CDR3 has 15 residues. V lost 0 bases and J 0 bases, leaving 7 bases between the germline ends. CDR3 bases: TGCGCCAGCAGTGAGTCCCTGGCTAGCACAGATACGCAGTATTTT. This codes for CASSESLASTDTQYF.

The DNA for the CDR3 is TGCGCCAGCAGCTTGGGTCGACAGGGGTACGAGCAGTACTTC. This encodes CASSLGRQGYEQYF. The rearrangement links TRBV5-1 to TRBJ2-7; 8 bases align to TRBD1. CDR3 length equals 14 residues. J lost 4 bases, V lost 0 bases, and 3 bases had no gene match. Germline assignment: CDR1 SGHRS and CDR2 YFSETQ.

V gene TRBV11-2 combines with J gene TRBJ2-3, with 7 nucleotides matching TRBD1. The CDR3 is 15 amino acids. With 1 base clipped from V and 4 bases from J, the junction kept 5 bases outside the gene matches. CDR1 is SGHAT, CDR2 FQNNGV, per germline. The CDR3, as DNA: TGTGCCAGCAGCTTAGTCGGGCAGGGGGCAGATACGCAGTATTTT. Translated, it gives CASSLVGQGADTQYF.

This clone was seen only a few times. This chain connects TRBV7-9 to TRBJ2-2; D not certain. Deletions cut 5 bases from V and 3 bases from J, with 4 bases between. The CDR3 is 12 residues long. The germline V gene encodes CDR1 SEHNR and CDR2 FQNEAQ (reference sequence). CDR3 sequence reads: CASSPYTGELFF. CDR3 sequence (DNA): TGTGCCAGCAGCCCTTACACCGGGGAGCTGTTTTTT.

J is TRBJ2-1 and V is TRBV6-5; 8 bases map to TRBD2. V shed 5 bases, J shed 7 bases, and the junction held 4 bases outside the gene matches. CDR3 length: 13 residues. Germline V gene sequence: CDR1 MNHEY, CDR2 SVGAGI. CDR3 in amino acids: CASSGGGTNEQFF. CDR3 sequence (DNA): TGTGCCAGCAGTGGCGGGGGGACTAATGAGCAGTTCTTC.

V is TRBV5-1 and J is TRBJ1-6; D might be TRBD1 (5 bases). In germline, CDR1 is SGHRS, CDR2 YFSETQ. This CDR3 contains 19 residues. The V end was cut by 3 bases, the J end by 0 bases, with 19 bases between. The CDR3 region has the DNA TGCGCCAGCAGCTCCGATCCTGGAGGGGTCGGCTCCTATAATTCACCCCTCCACTTT. It codes for CASSSDPGGVGSYNSPLHF. Full variable domain (missing parts from reference TRBV5-1 and TRBJ1-6): KAGVTQTPRYLIKTRGQQVTLSCSPISGHRSVSWYQQTPGQGLQFLFEYFSETQRNKGNFPGRFSGRQFSNSRSEMNVSTLELGDSALYLCASSSDPGGVGSYNSPLHFGNGTRLTVT.